Each of the 15 T cell receptor beta chains below was sequenced from the same sample in a study of blood T cells in healthy people across ages. The authors ran a second PCR of about 6 to 11 cycles using a sample-barcoded 5' primer and a J-beta primer mix. TCRdb itself ran the 5' RACE reads through MiXCR, one entry per CDR3 protein. Of around 1,900,000 distinct CDR3 sequences listed, about 39% are singletons. Sequencing input: blood. The source of these receptors is a human donor in good health.

The chain joins TRBV2 to TRBJ1-6; D is possibly TRBD1 (6 bases). V gave up 1 base and J gave up 6 bases, with 22 bases separating them. The CDR3 consists of 19 residues. Germline CDR1 is SNHLY and CDR2 is FYNNEI. CDR3 region: CASSEVGFREGGTNSPLHF. For the CDR3, the DNA is TGTGCCAGCAGTGAAGTGGGGTTTCGGGAGGGGGGAACTAATTCACCCCTCCACTTT.

This clonotype turned up a few times. One end of the junction is discordant with germline, which a read error may explain. The genes are TRBV12-3 or TRBV12-4 and TRBJ2-3; no definite D call. The CDR3 totals 13 residues. CDR3 protein: CASSFGTTDMQYF. The CDR3 DNA follows: TGTGCCAGCAGTTTTGGCACCACAGATATGCAGTATTTT.

The rearrangement links TRBV27 to TRBJ1-4; 11 bases agree with TRBD1. Per the germline V gene, CDR1 is MNHEY and CDR2 is SMNVEV (reference sequence). The J segment lost 10 bases and the V segment lost 3 bases, leaving 7 bases of the junction unmatched. The CDR3 spans 15 residues. CDR3 nucleotides: TGTGCCAGCAGTTTTTCGGGACAGGGGGGCGGAAAACTGTTTTTT. Encoded protein: CASSFSGQGGGKLFF.

The chain carries TRBV6-5 and TRBJ1-1, with D possibly matching TRBD1 (6 bases). The CDR3 is 17 amino acids. The V end lost 2 bases, the J end lost 0 bases, and 16 bases lay between the germline ends. The germline gives CDR1 MNHEY, CDR2 SVGAGI. CDR3 amino acids: CASSYDSFTGMNTEAFF. For the CDR3, the DNA is TGTGCCAGCAGTTACGACTCTTTTACAGGGATGAACACTGAAGCTTTCTTT.

The CDR3 coding sequence is TGTGCCAGCAGTGAAAGTCTGGTGATCACTGAAGCTTTCTTT. Residues: CASSESLVITEAFF. The chain employs TRBV25-1 and TRBJ1-1; D ambiguous. V gave up 2 bases and J gave up 4 bases, with 11 bases separating them. The CDR3 length is 14 residues. CDR1 is MGHDK and CDR2 is SYGVNS in the germline V gene.

This sequence joins TRBV9 and TRBJ2-4; 8 bases line up with TRBD1. The J call could be wrong; TRBJ2-7 is a better fit for the DNA end. The length of the CDR3 is 15 residues. Per germline, CDR1 SGDLS and CDR2 YYNGEE. Here the CDR3 DNA reads TGTGCCAGCAGCGTAACCTCGACAGGGGTCTACGAGCAGTACTTC. It yields the protein CASSVTSTGVYEQYF.

The chain uses TRBV5-1 and TRBJ1-6, with 8 bases matching TRBD1. The CDR3 sequence is 13 residues long. The V and J ends lost 4 bases and 18 bases, in that order; junction bases with no gene match: 12. Germline CDR1 reads SGHRS; CDR2 reads YFSETQ. CDR3 in DNA: TGCGCCAGCAGCCCTGACAGGGGTCGCGCCCGCCACTTT. Its translation is CASSPDRGRARHF.

This clonotype was seen more than once but under ten times. The chain combines TRBV5-1 with TRBJ2-3; 12 bases map to TRBD2. The CDR3 is made up of 14 amino acids. The V segment lost 7 bases and the J segment 5 bases; nucleotides outside the gene matches: 5. Germline V gene lookup returns CDR1 SGHRS and CDR2 YFSETQ. The CDR3 spells CASRGLAGQDTQYF. CDR3 DNA: TGCGCCAGCCGCGGACTAGCGGGGCAAGATACGCAGTATTTT.

Only a few counts were recorded for this clonotype. CDR3 in DNA: TGCGCCAGCAGCTTCGGACCCCCTTCTAGCGGCTACACCTTC. This sequence encodes CASSFGPPSSGYTF. The chain employs TRBV5-1 and TRBJ1-2; D is undetermined. This CDR3 is 14 amino acids long. V was shortened by 2 bases and J by 8 bases, with 16 bases between the two germline ends. CDR1 and CDR2 from the germline V gene are SGHRS and YFSETQ. Supplemented by reference TRBV5-1 and TRBJ1-2, the full variable domain reads KAGVTQTPRYLIKTRGQQVTLSCSPISGHRSVSWYQQTPGQGLQFLFEYFSETQRNKGNFPGRFSGRQFSNSRSEMNVSTLELGDSALYLCASSFGPPSSGYTFGSGTRLTVV.

The genes are TRBV20-1 and TRBJ1-2; D is undetermined. Germline V gives CDR1 DFQATT, CDR2 SNEGSKA (reference sequence). V gave up 2 bases and J gave up 8 bases, with 12 bases separating them. The CDR3 contains 12 residues. CDR3 residues: CSARLGSYGYTF. CDR3 in DNA: TGCAGTGCTAGATTAGGGTCATACGGCTACACCTTC.

The gene calls are TRBV29-1 and TRBJ2-3; the match to TRBD1 covers 7 bases. The CDR3 runs 13 residues. In germline, CDR1 is SQVTM, CDR2 ANQGSEA. CDR3 sequence (DNA): TGCAGTGGGCGGACAGGCTTGACAGATACGCAGTATTTT. It yields the protein CSGRTGLTDTQYF.

The chain is built from TRBV29-1 and TRBJ1-1; D is ambiguous. The CDR3 is made up of 13 amino acids. V was pared by 4 bases and J by 2 bases, with 11 bases between. CDR1 is SQVTM, CDR2 ANQGSEA, per germline. Here the CDR3 DNA reads TGCAGCGTTGGTGGGGTTTCCAACACTGAAGCTTTCTTT. Translation gives CSVGGVSNTEAFF.

V gene TRBV2 combines with J gene TRBJ2-5; D is possibly TRBD2 (5 bases). The J call may be wrong; the DNA end is better matched by TRBJ2-7. The CDR3 loop spans 15 amino acids. Germline CDR1 reads SNHLY; CDR2 reads FYNNEI. This chain's CDR3 is CASSGRLAPPYEQYF. The DNA for the CDR3 is TGTGCCAGCAGTGGGAGGCTAGCCCCTCCCTACGAGCAGTACTTC.

This clonotype turned up a few times. The chain couples TRBV6-2 or TRBV6-3 to TRBJ2-1; no clear D gene. The CDR3 length is 14 residues. Germline-derived CDR1 and CDR2 are MNHEY and SVGEGT. V lost 7 bases and J lost 5, with 15 bases in between. Here the CDR3 DNA reads TGTGCCAGCACCCAACCAAATCTCCACAATGAGCAGTTCTTC. Translating gives CASTQPNLHNEQFF.

The chain links TRBV7-2 to TRBJ1-1; D uncertain. Trimming stripped 8 bases from V and 3 bases from J, with 16 bases between. The CDR3 is 14 residues long. Looked up from germline, CDR1 is SGHTA and CDR2 is FQGNSA. The CDR3 DNA sequence: TGTGCCAGCGCCCAGGAGGGCCGGCACACTGAAGCTTTCTTT. This gives the protein CASAQEGRHTEAFF.